Listed below are T cell receptor beta chains from one sample, sequenced in a study of monozygotic twins with inflammatory bowel disease. TCRdb reanalyzed the 5' RACE reads, giving one entry per CDR3 protein sequence and no DNA. The sample table includes about 450,000 distinct CDR3 sequences. The sequencing input was blood. The source of these receptors is a human donor with ulcerative colitis or Crohn's disease, or a healthy co-twin of an affected twin (not recorded which). The CDR3 runs from the conserved cysteine through the conserved F or W.

v_gene,j_gene,len,CDR3aa
TRBV12-3/TRBV12-4,TRBJ2-7,14,CASSLSGPGREQYF
TRBV11-2,TRBJ1-6,15,CASSSGAAYNSPLHF
TRBV9,TRBJ1-2,14,CASSANPGGYGYTF
TRBV20-1,TRBJ2-3,15,CSARRSSGTGDTQYF
TRBV12-3/TRBV12-4,TRBJ2-2,16,CASSLTSGSITGELFF
TRBV28,TRBJ1-1,15,CASSLLGGRDTEAFF
TRBV2,TRBJ2-1,13,CASVRQGATEQFF
TRBV15,TRBJ2-3,14,CATSPQGITDTQYF
TRBV10-3,TRBJ2-3,12,CAIRGGADTQYF
TRBV5-1,TRBJ1-2,12,CASSSSDYGYTF
TRBV20-1,TRBJ1-1,13,CSVRERGNTEAFF
TRBV7-3,TRBJ2-2,18,CASSLTSGRAQNTGELFF
TRBV5-6,TRBJ2-7,14,CASSFFDRVYEQYF
TRBV24-1,TRBJ2-1,15,CATSAAGQLWNEQFF
TRBV12-3/TRBV12-4,TRBJ2-2,13,CASSLPNTGELFF
TRBV16,TRBJ1-1,14,CASSFQQGGTEAFF
TRBV3-1,TRBJ2-7,14,CASSRAAGEHEQYF
TRBV6-5,TRBJ1-1,13,CASSPRSYSEAFF
TRBV7-2,TRBJ1-4,15,CASSVDGTEWEKLFF
TRBV5-1,TRBJ1-3,17,CASSSSGEAYSGNTIYF